The source of this TCR beta chain is a study of early T cells in non-severe SARS-CoV-2 infection. Study conclusions and caveats: Comparison of clonotypes with VDJdb favored anti-spike CD8 responses while missing private and CD4 specificities.

Attached unique molecular identifiers marked individual cDNA molecules. TCRdb independently ran MiXCR on the 5' RACE reads; one entry per CDR3 protein. The sample lists 80,000 to 100,000 distinct CDR3 sequences, under 15% occurring once. This clonotype has just a few counts. Antigen unknown. Trimming took off 1 base at V and 10 bases at J, with 9 bases between the two ends. CDR1 is KGHSH and CDR2 is LQKENI in the germline V gene. The CDR3 is made up of 12 amino acids. The chain is built from TRBV18 and TRBJ2-3; perhaps D is TRBD1 or TRBD2 (5 bases each). The clonotype was recovered from an adult who was a healthcare worker with PCR-confirmed SARS-CoV-2 infection or an uninfected control (not recorded which). The sample taken for sequencing was whole blood. For the CDR3, the DNA is TGTGCCAGCTCACCACGAGAGGGGCCGCAGTATTTT. The encoded protein is CASSPREGPQYF.